Listed below are T cell receptor beta chains from one sample, sequenced in a study of T cell responses to AZD1222 COVID-19 vaccine. Using immunoSEQ multiplex PCR, the repertoire was profiled, and TCRdb retains in-frame clones only, with some absent. The sample lists around 70,000 clones, 85% occurring once. The sequences come from peripheral blood, collected on day 0 of AZD1222 vaccination. The source is an adult in good health. CDR3s include the opening cysteine and the closing phenylalanine or tryptophan. The D gene is left open where the match is weak. Clone size, where shown, is once, few, many, or a class for clones that have expanded.

abundance: NA; v_gene: TRBV6-5; j_gene: TRBJ1-4; d_gene: NA; CDR3aa: CASSYSTVRTNEKLFF; CDR3nt: TGTGCCAGCAGTTACAGCACCGTTCGGACTAATGAAAAACTGTTTTTT
abundance: NA; v_gene: TRBV6-1; j_gene: TRBJ1-5; d_gene: TRBD1; CDR3aa: CASSEQGAQPQHF; CDR3nt: TGTGCCAGCAGTGAACAGGGGGCACAGCCCCAGCATTTT
abundance: NA; v_gene: TRBV24-1; j_gene: TRBJ2-3; d_gene: NA; CDR3aa: CATSDPRSGADTQYF; CDR3nt: TGTGCCACCAGTGATCCGAGGTCCGGAGCAGATACGCAGTATTTT
abundance: NA; v_gene: TRBV23-1; j_gene: TRBJ1-2; d_gene: NA; CDR3aa: CASSHHTPGRPYGYTF; CDR3nt: TGCGCCAGCAGTCACCACACCCCGGGACGTCCCTATGGCTACACCTTC
abundance: NA; v_gene: TRBV19; j_gene: TRBJ1-2; d_gene: NA; CDR3aa: CASMSSNYGYTF; CDR3nt: TGTGCCAGTATGTCATCTAACTATGGCTACACCTTC
abundance: once; v_gene: TRBV10-3; j_gene: TRBJ2-3; d_gene: NA; CDR3aa: CAIGRGTDTQYF; CDR3nt: TGTGCCATCGGAAGGGGCACAGATACGCAGTATTTT
abundance: NA; v_gene: TRBV6-2/TRBV6-3; j_gene: TRBJ2-7; d_gene: NA; CDR3aa: CASSYSGVYEQYF; CDR3nt: TGTGCCAGCAGTTACTCGGGGGTTTACGAGCAGTACTTC
abundance: NA; v_gene: TRBV7-9; j_gene: TRBJ2-1; d_gene: TRBD2; CDR3aa: CASSFGGRGVNEQFF; CDR3nt: TGTGCCAGCAGCTTCGGCGGGAGGGGGGTCAATGAGCAGTTCTTC
abundance: NA; v_gene: TRBV24-1; j_gene: TRBJ2-3; d_gene: NA; CDR3aa: CATSDLRDTQYF; CDR3nt: TGTGCCACCAGTGATTTGAGAGATACGCAGTATTTT
abundance: NA; v_gene: TRBV5-6; j_gene: TRBJ2-1; d_gene: NA; CDR3aa: CASSLLAGKDEQFF; CDR3nt: TGTGCCAGCAGCTTGCTGGCAGGGAAGGATGAGCAGTTCTTC
abundance: NA; v_gene: TRBV2; j_gene: TRBJ2-7; d_gene: NA; CDR3aa: CASRGFAYEQYF; CDR3nt: TGTGCCAGCCGGGGGTTCGCCTACGAGCAGTACTTC
abundance: NA; v_gene: TRBV10-3; j_gene: TRBJ1-1; d_gene: TRBD1; CDR3aa: CAISWTGENTEAFF; CDR3nt: TGTGCCATCAGCTGGACAGGAGAGAACACTGAAGCTTTCTTT
abundance: NA; v_gene: TRBV28; j_gene: TRBJ1-3; d_gene: NA; CDR3aa: CASLGGLGGNTIYF; CDR3nt: TGTGCCAGCCTAGGGGGGCTTGGTGGAAACACCATATATTTT
abundance: NA; v_gene: TRBV6-1; j_gene: TRBJ1-4; d_gene: NA; CDR3aa: CASSVQGQGSSGEKLFF; CDR3nt: TGTGCCAGCAGTGTGCAGGGGCAGGGTAGCTCTGGTGAAAAACTGTTTTTT
abundance: NA; v_gene: TRBV18; j_gene: TRBJ2-1; d_gene: TRBD2; CDR3aa: CASSLPSGGSSYNEQFF; CDR3nt: TGTGCCAGCTCACTGCCTAGCGGAGGGAGCTCCTACAATGAGCAGTTCTTC
abundance: few; v_gene: TRBV7-2; j_gene: TRBJ1-2; d_gene: TRBD1; CDR3aa: CASSIGQGAIYGYTF; CDR3nt: TGTGCCAGCAGCATCGGACAGGGGGCTATCTATGGCTACACCTTC
abundance: NA; v_gene: TRBV12-3/TRBV12-4; j_gene: TRBJ1-2; d_gene: NA; CDR3aa: CASSPTVNYGYTF; CDR3nt: TGTGCCAGCAGTCCGACAGTTAACTATGGCTACACCTTC
abundance: NA; v_gene: TRBV29-1; j_gene: TRBJ2-2; d_gene: TRBD1; CDR3aa: CSAPGTGGATGELFF; CDR3nt: TGCAGCGCGCCCGGGACAGGGGGCGCGACCGGGGAGCTGTTTTTT
abundance: NA; v_gene: TRBV5-1; j_gene: TRBJ1-4; d_gene: NA; CDR3aa: CASRTAPNEKLFF; CDR3nt: TGCGCCAGCAGGACGGCCCCTAATGAAAAACTGTTTTTT
abundance: many; v_gene: TRBV9; j_gene: TRBJ1-1; d_gene: NA; CDR3aa: CASSVAAWAGEAFF; CDR3nt: TGTGCCAGCAGCGTAGCGGCTTGGGCAGGTGAAGCTTTCTTT
abundance: NA; v_gene: TRBV19; j_gene: TRBJ1-1; d_gene: TRBD1; CDR3aa: CASQGRTGVRNTEAFF; CDR3nt: TGTGCCAGCCAAGGGAGGACAGGGGTCAGGAACACTGAAGCTTTCTTT
abundance: NA; v_gene: TRBV25-1; j_gene: TRBJ2-1; d_gene: NA; CDR3aa: CASSAGGSYNEQFF; CDR3nt: TGTGCCAGCAGTGCGGGCGGCTCCTACAATGAGCAGTTCTTC
abundance: NA; v_gene: TRBV9; j_gene: TRBJ2-1; d_gene: TRBD2; CDR3aa: CASSDHLGGAATGNEQFF; CDR3nt: TGTGCCAGCAGCGACCACCTCGGGGGGGCAGCCACCGGGAATGAGCAGTTCTTC
abundance: NA; v_gene: TRBV24-1; j_gene: TRBJ2-4; d_gene: NA; CDR3aa: CAAEQTGTWKIQYF; CDR3nt: TGTGCCGCGGAACAGACCGGGACATGGAAAATTCAGTACTTC
abundance: NA; v_gene: TRBV6-1; j_gene: TRBJ1-2; d_gene: NA; CDR3aa: CASSDEDPFRF; CDR3nt: TGTGCCAGCAGTGATGAGGACCCATTCCGCTTC
abundance: few; v_gene: TRBV3-1/TRBV3-2; j_gene: TRBJ2-1; d_gene: TRBD2; CDR3aa: CASSQVAGWTHGGQFF; CDR3nt: TGTGCCAGCAGCCAAGTAGCGGGATGGACCCACGGTGGGCAGTTCTTC
abundance: NA; v_gene: TRBV20-1; j_gene: TRBJ2-1; d_gene: NA; CDR3aa: CSPPGEQFF; CDR3nt: TGCAGCCCCCCCGGGGAGCAGTTCTTC
abundance: NA; v_gene: TRBV5-4; j_gene: TRBJ1-2; d_gene: NA; CDR3aa: CASSDHYGYTF; CDR3nt: TGTGCCAGCAGCGACCACTATGGCTACACCTTC
abundance: NA; v_gene: TRBV27; j_gene: TRBJ1-4; d_gene: NA; CDR3aa: CASSDLGAREKLFF; CDR3nt: TGTGCCAGCAGTGATCTGGGGGCGCGTGAAAAACTGTTTTTT
abundance: NA; v_gene: TRBV6-5; j_gene: TRBJ2-7; d_gene: NA; CDR3aa: CASSSWGFSYEQYF; CDR3nt: TGTGCCAGCAGTTCTTGGGGATTTTCCTACGAGCAGTACTTC
abundance: NA; v_gene: TRBV4-1; j_gene: TRBJ1-5; d_gene: NA; CDR3aa: CASSSTGSSNQPQHF; CDR3nt: TGCGCCAGCAGTTCAACAGGGTCTAGCAATCAGCCCCAGCATTTT
abundance: NA; v_gene: TRBV19; j_gene: TRBJ1-1; d_gene: NA; CDR3aa: CASSILSTGTEAFF; CDR3nt: TGTGCCAGTAGTATACTAAGTACGGGCACTGAAGCTTTCTTT
abundance: NA; v_gene: TRBV6-1; j_gene: TRBJ2-6; d_gene: TRBD1; CDR3aa: CASSGNRGSGANVLTF; CDR3nt: TGTGCCAGCAGTGGGAACAGGGGCTCCGGGGCCAACGTCCTGACTTTC
abundance: NA; v_gene: TRBV5-1; j_gene: TRBJ1-4; d_gene: NA; CDR3aa: CASSLGPQGPNEKLFF; CDR3nt: TGCGCCAGCAGCTTAGGACCACAGGGTCCTAATGAAAAACTGTTTTTT
abundance: NA; v_gene: TRBV30; j_gene: TRBJ2-1; d_gene: TRBD2; CDR3aa: CAWGTSGSGKQFF; CDR3nt: TGTGCCTGGGGGACTAGCGGGAGTGGGAAGCAGTTCTTC
abundance: NA; v_gene: TRBV11-2; j_gene: TRBJ2-7; d_gene: TRBD1; CDR3aa: CASSLVGQGDEQYF; CDR3nt: TGTGCCAGCAGCTTAGTGGGACAGGGAGACGAGCAGTACTTC
abundance: NA; v_gene: TRBV11-3; j_gene: TRBJ2-3; d_gene: TRBD2; CDR3aa: CASSPLAGGRYRTDTQYF; CDR3nt: TGTGCCAGCAGCCCACTAGCGGGGGGGCGTTACCGCACAGATACGCAGTATTTT
abundance: NA; v_gene: TRBV11-2; j_gene: TRBJ2-7; d_gene: NA; CDR3aa: CASSLVKVYISYEQYF; CDR3nt: TGTGCCAGCAGCTTAGTAAAGGTATACATCTCCTACGAGCAGTACTTC
abundance: NA; v_gene: TRBV14; j_gene: TRBJ2-1; d_gene: TRBD2; CDR3aa: CASRRLAMNEQFF; CDR3nt: TGTGCCAGCAGGCGACTAGCGATGAATGAGCAGTTCTTC
abundance: few; v_gene: TRBV6-6; j_gene: TRBJ1-6; d_gene: TRBD1; CDR3aa: CASRKDRGGSPLHF; CDR3nt: TGTGCCAGCAGAAAAGACAGGGGAGGTTCACCCCTCCACTTT
abundance: NA; v_gene: TRBV6-5; j_gene: TRBJ1-5; d_gene: NA; CDR3aa: CAAPRTVYNQPQHF; CDR3nt: TGTGCCGCGCCCCGGACAGTCTATAATCAGCCCCAGCATTTT
abundance: NA; v_gene: TRBV19; j_gene: TRBJ1-1; d_gene: NA; CDR3aa: CASRAGELSLNTEAFF; CDR3nt: TGTGCCAGTAGAGCAGGGGAATTGTCGCTGAACACTGAAGCTTTCTTT
abundance: few; v_gene: TRBV4-1; j_gene: TRBJ1-6; d_gene: NA; CDR3aa: CASSQVSSPLHF; CDR3nt: TGCGCCAGCAGCCAAGTATCCTCACCCCTCCACTTT
abundance: NA; v_gene: TRBV7-3; j_gene: TRBJ1-6; d_gene: NA; CDR3aa: CASSQYRVSPLHF; CDR3nt: TGTGCCAGCAGCCAGTACAGGGTTTCACCCCTCCACTTT
abundance: NA; v_gene: TRBV5-4; j_gene: TRBJ1-1; d_gene: TRBD1; CDR3aa: CASTLLTGGTEAFF; CDR3nt: TGTGCCAGCACCCTTTTAACAGGGGGCACTGAAGCTTTCTTT
abundance: NA; v_gene: TRBV7-6; j_gene: TRBJ2-2; d_gene: NA; CDR3aa: CASSLVLGSGTGELFF; CDR3nt: TGTGCCAGCAGCTTAGTCCTTGGATCTGGCACCGGGGAGCTGTTTTTT
abundance: NA; v_gene: TRBV6-1; j_gene: TRBJ1-5; d_gene: NA; CDR3aa: CASSEQTSNQPQHF; CDR3nt: TGTGCCAGCAGTGAACAGACTAGCAATCAGCCCCAGCATTTT
abundance: NA; v_gene: TRBV12-5; j_gene: TRBJ2-7; d_gene: TRBD1; CDR3aa: CASGRQGRSYEQYF; CDR3nt: TGTGCTAGTGGCCGACAGGGGAGGTCCTACGAGCAGTACTTC
abundance: few; v_gene: TRBV23-1; j_gene: TRBJ1-2; d_gene: NA; CDR3aa: CASSQSAGVHGYTF; CDR3nt: TGCGCCAGCAGTCAATCAGCAGGGGTTCACGGCTACACCTTC
abundance: NA; v_gene: TRBV27; j_gene: TRBJ1-6; d_gene: NA; CDR3aa: CASSAGENNSPLHF; CDR3nt: TGTGCCAGCAGTGCAGGGGAAAATAATTCACCCCTCCACTTT
abundance: NA; v_gene: TRBV11-3; j_gene: TRBJ1-2; d_gene: TRBD1; CDR3aa: CASSPDRLYGYTF; CDR3nt: TGTGCCAGCAGCCCGGACAGGCTCTATGGCTACACCTTC
abundance: NA; v_gene: TRBV2; j_gene: TRBJ1-2; d_gene: NA; CDR3aa: CASTQESYGYTF; CDR3nt: TGTGCCAGCACACAGGAGTCCTATGGCTACACCTTC